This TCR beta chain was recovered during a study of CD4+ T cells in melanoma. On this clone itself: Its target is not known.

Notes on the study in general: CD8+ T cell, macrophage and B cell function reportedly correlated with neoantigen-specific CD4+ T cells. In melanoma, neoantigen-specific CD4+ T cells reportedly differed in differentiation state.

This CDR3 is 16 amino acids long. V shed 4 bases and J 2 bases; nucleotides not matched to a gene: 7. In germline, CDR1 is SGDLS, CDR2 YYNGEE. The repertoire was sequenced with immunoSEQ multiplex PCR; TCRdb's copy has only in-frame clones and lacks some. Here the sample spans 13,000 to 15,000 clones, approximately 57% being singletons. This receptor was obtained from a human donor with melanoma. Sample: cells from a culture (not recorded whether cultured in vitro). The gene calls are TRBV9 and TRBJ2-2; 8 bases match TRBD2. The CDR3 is CASSTRGDTNTGELFF. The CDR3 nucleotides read TGTGCCAGCAGCACGCGGGGGGACACAAACACCGGGGAGCTGTTTTTT. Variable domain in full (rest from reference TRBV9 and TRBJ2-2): DSGVTQTPKHLITATGQRVTLRCSPRSGDLSVYWYQQSLDQGLQFLIQYYNGEERAKGNILERFSAQQFPDLHSELNLSSLELGDSALYFCASSTRGDTNTGELFFGEGSRLTVL.